Shown below are 23 T cell receptor beta chains from a single sample sequenced in a study of blood T cell repertoires in COVID-19. Repertoires were generated with immunoSEQ multiplex PCR, while TCRdb's copy carries only in-frame clones and drops some. Of more than 70,000 clones listed, 80% to 95% are singletons. The sequenced material came from peripheral blood. The source is a woman in her forties or fifties in a cohort sampled during active COVID-19.

This chain connects TRBV28 to TRBJ1-6, with no clear D. This CDR3 comprises 13 residues. Germline CDR1 is MDHEN and CDR2 is SYDVKM. V lost 6 bases, J lost 6 bases, and 9 bases lay in between. This CDR3 reads CASRVGSNSPLHF. The CDR3 region has the DNA TGTGCCAGCAGGGTGGGGAGTAATTCACCCCTCCACTTT.

The J gene is TRBJ2-1, the V gene TRBV28; weak D call: TRBD2 (6 bases). Germline assignment: CDR1 MDHEN and CDR2 SYDVKM. The V end lost 7 bases, the J end lost 0 bases, and 16 bases lay between the germline ends. The CDR3 is 16 amino acids. The CDR3 spells CASNTGGSSSYNEQFF. CDR3 nucleotide sequence: TGTGCCAGCAATACTGGGGGGTCGAGCTCCTACAATGAGCAGTTCTTC. The full variable domain, completed using reference TRBV28 and TRBJ2-1, is DVKVTQSSRYLVKRTGEKVFLECVQDMDHENMFWYRQDPGLGLRLIYFSYDVKMKEKGDIPEGYSVSREKKERFSLILESASTNQTSMYLCASNTGGSSSYNEQFFGPGTRLTVL.

The chain recombines TRBV5-4 with TRBJ2-3; 14 bases fit TRBD2. The CDR3 contains 16 residues. V lost 5 bases to trimming and J lost 5 bases; unmatched junction nucleotides: 7. Germline CDR1 SGHNT, CDR2 YYREEE (reference sequence). The CDR3 bases are TGTGCCAGCAGATCAGGACTAGCGGGAGGCGAAGATACGCAGTATTTT. Residues: CASRSGLAGGEDTQYF.

The V and J genes are TRBV5-1 and TRBJ2-6; a weak D match, TRBD2 (5 bases). Germline V gives CDR1 SGHRS, CDR2 YFSETQ. V lost 2 bases and J lost 3, with 9 bases in between. The CDR3 has 15 amino acids. Here the CDR3 DNA reads TGCGCCAGCAGCTTCGGCGGAGGTGGGGCCAACGTCCTGACTTTC. Translating gives CASSFGGGGANVLTF.

The rearrangement uses TRBV27 and TRBJ1-1; no firm D call. The CDR3 has 13 residues. CDR1 is MNHEY and CDR2 is SMNVEV in the germline V gene (reference sequence). V gave up 5 bases and J gave up 2 bases, with 9 bases separating them. The CDR3 protein is CASSLTENTEAFF. The CDR3 DNA sequence: TGTGCCAGCAGTCTCACAGAAAACACTGAAGCTTTCTTT.

This chain connects TRBV27 to TRBJ2-1, with 7 bases identical to TRBD1. In germline, CDR1 is MNHEY, CDR2 SMNVEV (reference sequence). The CDR3 contains 15 residues. The trim removed 6 bases at V and 0 bases at J, leaving 5 bases unmatched. The CDR3 loop reads CASRIQGSSYNEQFF. The CDR3, as DNA: TGTGCCAGCAGAATACAGGGGAGCTCCTACAATGAGCAGTTCTTC.

The CDR3 sequence is CASSLGSSGGPEETQYF. CDR3 DNA: TGTGCCAGCAGCTTAGGCTCTAGCGGGGGGCCCGAGGAGACCCAGTACTTC. V and J are TRBV7-3 and TRBJ2-5, with 11 bases fitting TRBD2. The CDR3 consists of 17 residues. Trimming took 2 bases from V and 5 from J; bases not matched to a gene: 10. CDR1 and CDR2 from the germline V gene are SGHTA and FQGTGA.

The V and J genes are TRBV2 and TRBJ1-5; 9 bases align to TRBD1. The CDR3 has 15 amino acids. After removal of 6 bases from V and 6 bases from J, the junction contained 9 bases not matched to a gene. Germline V CDR1 and CDR2: SNHLY, FYNNEI. The chain's CDR3 is CASSETGTGFQPQHF. The CDR3 DNA is TGTGCCAGCAGCGAGACCGGGACAGGGTTTCAGCCCCAGCATTTT.

The chain joins TRBV15 to TRBJ2-7; 8 bases map to TRBD1. This CDR3 comprises 15 residues. Germline V CDR1 and CDR2: LNHNV, YYDKDF (reference sequence). J lost 5 bases, V lost 3 bases, and 9 bases had no gene match. Here the CDR3 reads CATSSLRTGRDEQYF. DNA for the CDR3: TGTGCCACCAGCAGTCTCCGGACAGGGCGTGACGAGCAGTACTTC.

V gene TRBV6-1 combines with J gene TRBJ1-2, with D possibly TRBD1 on 5 matching bases. CDR3 size: 15 residues. Trimming cost V 1 base and J 2 bases, with 11 bases left between them. CDR1 and CDR2 (germline): MNHNS, SASEGT. The CDR3 protein is CASSEVTQGNYGYTF. The CDR3 bases are TGTGCCAGCAGTGAAGTCACTCAGGGAAACTATGGCTACACCTTC.

This chain connects TRBV2 to TRBJ2-5; TRBD2 agrees at 8 bases. Per the germline V gene, CDR1 is SNHLY and CDR2 is FYNNEI. The CDR3 consists of 15 residues. Trimming took 7 bases from V and 7 from J; bases not matched to a gene: 14. The CDR3 is CASTARTSSGVTQYF. CDR3 nucleotides: TGTGCCAGCACAGCGCGGACTAGCTCGGGAGTGACCCAGTACTTC.

The rearrangement links TRBV19 to TRBJ2-1, with 10 nucleotides matching TRBD1. The germline V gene has CDR1 LNHDA and CDR2 SQIVND (reference sequence). The ends lost 4 bases at V and 4 bases at J; junction bases unmatched: 4. The length of the CDR3 is 15 residues. This CDR3 is CASSTGTGVYNEQFF. Written as DNA, the CDR3 is TGTGCCAGTAGTACTGGGACAGGGGTTTACAATGAGCAGTTCTTC.

The chain is built from TRBV7-9 and TRBJ1-2; perhaps TRBD1 as D (5 bases). CDR1 and CDR2 (germline): SEHNR, FQNEAQ (reference sequence). V dropped 2 bases and J dropped 0 bases, with 7 bases sitting between them. This CDR3 has 14 amino acids. The CDR3 region has the DNA TGTGCCAGCAGCTTACCAGGGACTAACTATGGCTACACCTTC. Translating it yields CASSLPGTNYGYTF.

This chain links TRBV15 with TRBJ1-6; D unresolved. Germline V gene data show CDR1 as LNHNV and CDR2 as YYDKDF (reference sequence). The CDR3 contains 16 residues. The V and J ends lost 1 base and 7 bases respectively, with 14 bases between them. The DNA for the CDR3 is TGTGCCACCAGCAGAGGATCGAGATGGGCGAATTCACCCCTCCACTTT. As protein: CATSRGSRWANSPLHF.

This sequence joins TRBV20-1 and TRBJ2-1; D unclear. CDR3 length equals 11 residues. CDR1 and CDR2 from the germline V gene are DFQATT and SNEGSKA (reference sequence). The V end lost 6 bases, the J end lost 8 bases, and 11 bases lay between the germline ends. The CDR3 loop reads CSAPQAYEQFF. CDR3 sequence (DNA): TGCAGTGCGCCTCAGGCTTATGAGCAGTTCTTC.

CDR3 sequence reads: CASSPIAESSYEQYF. The CDR3, as DNA: TGTGCCAGCTCACCTATAGCGGAGAGCTCCTACGAGCAGTACTTC. This chain connects TRBV18 to TRBJ2-7, with TRBD2 as a possible D gene (6 bases). Deletions cut 3 bases from V and 0 bases from J, with 12 bases between. This CDR3 has 15 amino acids. The germline V gene has CDR1 KGHSH and CDR2 LQKENI.

The chain couples TRBV7-9 to TRBJ2-2; 15 bases map to TRBD2. The CDR3 runs 16 residues. The ends lost 4 bases at V and 6 bases at J; junction bases unmatched: 3. Germline loops: CDR1 SEHNR, CDR2 FQNEAQ (reference sequence). As DNA, the CDR3 is TGTGCCAGCAGCTGGACTAGCGGGGGGGCCCCCGGGGAGCTGTTTTTT. Its protein is CASSWTSGGAPGELFF.

The chain has TRBV3-1 (or the pseudogene TRBV3-2) and TRBJ2-5, with no clear D. V gave up 0 bases and J gave up 3 bases, with 2 bases separating them. CDR3 size: 12 residues. Germline V gene lookup returns CDR1 LGHDT and CDR2 YNNKEL (reference sequence). CDR3 residues: CASSQDKETQYF. For the CDR3, the DNA is TGTGCCAGCAGCCAAGATAAAGAGACCCAGTACTTC.

This clone has a single count. Mismatch with germline at one junction end may stem from a read error. The V and J genes are TRBV2 and TRBJ1-4, with 7 bases matching TRBD1. CDR3 length: 15 amino acids. Looked up from germline, CDR1 is SNHLY and CDR2 is FYNNEI. The CDR3 loop reads CASSEGRQGGGKLFF. In DNA, the CDR3 is TGTGCCAGCAGCGAAGGTAGACAGGGTGGGGGAAAACTGTTTTTT.

This sequence joins TRBV30 and TRBJ1-4, with 7 bases matching TRBD1. The CDR3 is 14 residues long. V was pared by 3 bases and J by 5 bases, with 6 bases of the junction left unmatched. Looked up from germline, CDR1 is GTSNPN and CDR2 is SVGIG (reference sequence). The CDR3 region has the DNA TGTGCCTGGAGGGTTACACAGGGGAATGAAAAACTGTTTTTT. Translation: CAWRVTQGNEKLFF.

For the CDR3, the DNA is TGTGCCAGCAGCTTACAAGGGGGGGTTCCAAATTCACCCCTCCACTTT. Encoded protein: CASSLQGGVPNSPLHF. This sequence joins TRBV7-2 and TRBJ1-6, with a possible D match to TRBD1 (6 bases). CDR3 size: 16 residues. Germline V lookup: CDR1 SGHTA, CDR2 FQGNSA. Trimming pared 2 bases from V and 7 bases from J, leaving 15 bases between.

The chain couples TRBV4-2 to TRBJ2-5; 10 bases align to TRBD2. Trimming removed 7 bases from V and 1 base from J; junction bases left unmatched: 12. The CDR3 spans 17 residues. From germline, CDR1 is LGHNA and CDR2 YNFKEQ. CDR3 in amino acids: CASTHSGSGGAQETQYF. CDR3 in DNA: TGTGCCAGCACCCACTCGGGGAGCGGGGGGGCCCAAGAGACCCAGTACTTC.

The rearrangement joins TRBV6-5 to TRBJ2-1; unclear D gene. V lost 6 bases and J 10 bases, leaving 16 bases between the germline ends. This CDR3 is built from 13 residues. Germline V lookup: CDR1 MNHEY, CDR2 SVGAGI. CDR3 in DNA: TGTGCCAGCAGGATACTCGGGTCCGTAGAGCAGTTCTTC. Protein product: CASRILGSVEQFF.